This is a list of T cell receptor beta chains from one sample in a study of blood T cell repertoires in COVID-19. Measured with immunoSEQ multiplex PCR; TCRdb has only the in-frame clones, and not every one. The sample records approximately 270,000 clones, roughly 89% being singletons. The sample comprised peripheral blood. These receptor sequences come from a man aged 45-65 years with acute or convalescent COVID-19. Each CDR3 is given with its conserved first and last residue. D genes are given only for firm matches. Clone size is not always given. Where it is, it says once, few, many or a class for expanded clones.

v_gene,d_gene,j_gene,abundance,CDR3aa,CDR3nt
TRBV12-3/TRBV12-4,-,TRBJ2-2,-,CASSLSAGELFF,TGTGCCAGCAGTTTATCAGCCGGGGAGCTGTTTTTT
TRBV11-2,TRBD1,TRBJ1-3,-,CASSPRQGWKSGNTIYF,TGTGCCAGCAGCCCGCGACAGGGATGGAAATCTGGAAACACCATATATTTT
TRBV6-5,-,TRBJ2-1,-,CASSYSGKGNEQFF,TGTGCCAGCAGTTACTCAGGGAAGGGGAATGAGCAGTTCTTC
TRBV6-5,TRBD2,TRBJ2-5,once,CASSPLAGGETQYF,TGTGCCAGCAGTCCCCTAGCGGGGGGGGAGACCCAGTACTTC
TRBV29-1,TRBD1,TRBJ1-5,-,CSVGQGNNQPQHF,TGCAGCGTGGGACAGGGCAATAATCAGCCCCAGCATTTT
TRBV7-6,-,TRBJ2-3,-,CASSLRLQAGLTDTQYF,TGTGCCAGCAGCTTGCGGCTACAGGCGGGGTTAACAGATACGCAGTATTTT
TRBV6-5,TRBD1,TRBJ2-7,-,CATQGSAYEQYF,TGTGCCACACAGGGGAGCGCCTACGAGCAGTACTTC
TRBV6-5,TRBD1,TRBJ1-3,-,CASRPGTAGNTIYF,TGTGCCAGCAGGCCCGGGACAGCTGGAAACACCATATATTTT
TRBV3-1/TRBV3-2,TRBD1,TRBJ2-1,-,CASSPFGTGVYNEQFF,TGTGCCAGCAGCCCGTTTGGGACAGGGGTTTACAATGAGCAGTTCTTC
TRBV2,TRBD2,TRBJ2-1,-,CASTLAGHEQFF,TGTGCCAGCACTCTAGCGGGCCATGAGCAGTTCTTC
TRBV14,TRBD1,TRBJ2-7,-,CASSQEGTEPILSSYEQYF,TGTGCCAGCAGCCAAGAGGGGACAGAGCCCATCTTAAGCTCCTACGAGCAGTACTTC
TRBV20-1,-,TRBJ2-7,-,CSAREATGPFF,TGCAGTGCTAGAGAGGCGACAGGCCCTTTCTTC
TRBV13,-,TRBJ1-1,-,CASSSTGRTEAFF,TGTGCCAGCAGCTCGACCGGGAGGACTGAAGCTTTCTTT
TRBV2,-,TRBJ2-2,-,CASSEAGHAGELFF,TGTGCCAGCAGTGAAGCGGGACACGCAGGGGAGCTGTTTTTT
TRBV19,-,TRBJ1-5,-,CASSTGVGQPQHF,TGTGCCAGTTCAACGGGGGTTGGACAGCCCCAGCATTTT
TRBV7-9,-,TRBJ1-5,once,CASSRTDLQPQHF,TGTGCCAGCAGCCGGACAGATCTCCAGCCCCAGCATTTT
TRBV3-1/TRBV3-2,-,TRBJ2-1,-,CASSQAGGFEQFF,TGTGCCAGCAGCCAAGCTGGGGGGTTTGAGCAGTTCTTC
TRBV4-1,-,TRBJ2-7,once,CASSHRTGTYEQYF,TGCGCCAGCAGCCATAGAACAGGGACCTACGAGCAGTACTTC
TRBV4-1,-,TRBJ1-6,-,CASSQELFGGLYNSPLHF,TGCGCCAGCAGCCAAGAATTGTTTGGGGGCTTGTATAATTCACCCCTCCACTTT